These 14 T cell receptor beta chains share one sample of origin, sequenced in a study of T cell clonotyping in hematopoietic cell transplantation. Some clones are missing from TCRdb's copy, which holds only in-frame ones; the method was immunoSEQ multiplex PCR. The data contain about 29,000 clones, 80% to 95% of them singletons. The sample in question was PBMCs, obtained 100 days after allogeneic stem cell transplant. The receptor set was obtained from a female patient aged 50 to 65 who had an allogeneic stem cell transplant from a related donor, so the T cells may come from the graft donor. Some clones in this sample may be carry-over from other donors' samples.

This chain connects TRBV9 to TRBJ1-5; 8 nucleotides line up with TRBD1. The CDR3 contains 15 residues. The junction had 3 bases not matched to a gene; V was cut back by 4 bases and J by 0 bases. Per the germline V gene, CDR1 is SGDLS and CDR2 is YYNGEE. Here the CDR3 DNA reads TGTGCCAGCAGCTGGACAGGGAATAGCAATCAGCCCCAGCATTTT. Translating it yields CASSWTGNSNQPQHF.

This clone has only one observation. The chain has TRBV7-2 and TRBJ2-7; D remains unclear. The CDR3 length is 12 residues. The germline V gene has CDR1 SGHTA and CDR2 FQGNSA. Trimming shortened V by 5 bases and J by 2 bases, and 7 bases separated the two germline ends. In DNA, the CDR3 is TGTGCCAGCAGCGTTATCGCCTACGAGCAGTACTTC. Translating gives CASSVIAYEQYF.

CDR3 sequence (DNA): TGTGCCAGCACTCTCCGGGGAGAAGCTTTCTTT. It codes for CASTLRGEAFF. The chain combines TRBV2 with TRBJ1-1; D not certain. Trimming stripped 7 bases from V and 8 bases from J, with 11 bases between. The CDR3 runs 11 residues. Per the germline V gene, CDR1 is SNHLY and CDR2 is FYNNEI.

V gene TRBV6-1 combines with J gene TRBJ1-4; D not certain. This CDR3 has 15 residues. The germline V and J ends were trimmed by 4 bases and 0 bases, with 9 bases remaining between them. Germline CDR1 and CDR2: MNHNS and SASEGT. The CDR3 region is CASSGGPPTNEKLFF. As DNA, the CDR3 is TGTGCCAGCAGTGGAGGGCCCCCAACTAATGAAAAACTGTTTTTT.

This clone was seen a few times. The chain is built from TRBV6-1 and TRBJ2-1; D remains ambiguous. Looked up from germline, CDR1 is MNHNS and CDR2 is SASEGT. The CDR3 extends over 11 amino acids. Trimming took off 6 bases at V and 4 bases at J, with 4 bases between the two ends. The chain's CDR3 is CASRVYNEQFF. The CDR3 DNA is TGTGCCAGCAGGGTTTACAATGAGCAGTTCTTC.

This rearrangement joins TRBV6-5 to TRBJ2-7; 7 bases line up with TRBD1. The CDR3 runs to 14 residues. Germline V gene data show CDR1 as MNHEY and CDR2 as SVGAGI. With 5 bases clipped from V and 5 bases from J, the junction kept 9 bases outside the gene matches. The CDR3 DNA is TGTGCCAGCAGTCCCTGGACAGGCTTCCACGAGCAGTACTTC. This codes for CASSPWTGFHEQYF.

The V and J genes are TRBV5-5 and TRBJ1-5; perhaps TRBD1 as D (5 bases). This CDR3 is built from 15 residues. Deletions cut 1 base from V and 3 bases from J, with 11 bases between. Germline V gives CDR1 SGHKS, CDR2 YYEKEE (reference sequence). This chain's CDR3 is CASSLIAGDNQPQHF. The CDR3 DNA reads TGTGCCAGCAGCTTGATAGCGGGGGACAATCAGCCCCAGCATTTT.

This clone appeared a single time. The chain combines TRBV20-1 with TRBJ1-2; maybe TRBD1 (5 bases). The CDR3 is 11 amino acids. CDR1 is DFQATT and CDR2 is SNEGSKA in the germline V gene (reference sequence). Trimming took off 4 bases at V and 7 bases at J, with 10 bases between the two ends. DNA for the CDR3: TGCAGTGCTAACAGGATTGGTGGCTACACCTTC. It encodes CSANRIGGYTF.

Note on this clone: The same CDR3 can be traced to other DNA sequences in this sample. The CDR3 coding sequence is TGTGCCAGTAGTATCGGACAGAACAATGAGCAGTTCTTC. Protein sequence: CASSIGQNNEQFF. The gene calls are TRBV19 and TRBJ2-1; D perhaps matches TRBD1 (6 bases). Deletions cut 3 bases from V and 5 bases from J, with 8 bases between. The CDR3 spans 13 residues. The germline CDR1 and CDR2 sequences are LNHDA and SQIVND (reference sequence).

V is TRBV7-7 and J is TRBJ2-5, with TRBD2 matching 9 bases. The CDR3 contains 14 residues. Germline CDR1 and CDR2: SSHAT and FNYEAQ (reference sequence). J lost 5 bases, V lost 4 bases, and 5 bases had no gene match. Here the CDR3 DNA reads TGTGCCAGCAGCTCGGGACTAGCAGGCGAGACCCAGTACTTC. Amino acids: CASSSGLAGETQYF.

The chain joins TRBV21-1 to TRBJ2-4. TRBV21-1 is assigned pseudogene status. This CDR3 has 13 residues. CDR3 protein: CASSKVVENIQYF. The DNA of the CDR3 is TGTGCCAGCAGCAAAGTGGTGGAAAACATTCAGTACTTC.

CDR3 residues: CASSGYRGYGYTF. Here the CDR3 DNA reads TGTGCCAGCAGCGGTTACAGGGGCTATGGCTACACCTTC. The chain employs TRBV9 and TRBJ1-2; TRBD1 matches 7 bases. This CDR3 spans 13 amino acids. The V and J ends lost 3 bases and 4 bases, in that order; junction bases with no gene match: 3. Germline V gene lookup returns CDR1 SGDLS and CDR2 YYNGEE.

This clone was observed a handful of times. V and J are TRBV2 and TRBJ1-3; TRBD1 might be the D (5 bases). The CDR3 contains 10 residues. V lost 4 bases and J lost 15, with 10 bases in between. Germline V gives CDR1 SNHLY, CDR2 FYNNEI. The CDR3 region is CASSGGRKYF. CDR3 nucleotide sequence: TGTGCCAGCAGTGGGGGCAGGAAATATTTT.

The chain is built from TRBV18 and TRBJ2-1, with D perhaps matching TRBD1 (6 bases). Germline lookup yields CDR1 KGHSH and CDR2 LQKENI. Trimming left V 5 bases short and J 9 bases short, with 17 bases between. The CDR3 contains 14 residues. The CDR3 DNA is TGTGCCAGCTCAAAACCGGTGGGGGCTGTTGAGCAGTTCTTC. This codes for CASSKPVGAVEQFF.